This T cell receptor beta chain was sequenced during a study of molecular identifiers for immune sequencing clone quantification. There are many counts of this clonotype. Its target is unknown. The CDR3 contains 18 residues. Germline V lookup: CDR1 SGHVS, CDR2 FQNEAQ. The V gene lost 0 bases and the J gene lost 5 bases, with 20 bases spanning the gap. Overall study results and limits: Jurkat TCR RNA spiked in from one cell (amid some 1 million naive cells) was reportedly detectable.

TCRdb fed the PCR reads into MiXCR, producing one record per CDR3 protein. The sample includes about 320,000 distinct CDR3 sequences, roughly a quarter of them seen just once. Input material: naive CD8+ T cells from blood, with Jurkat cell RNA spiked in. Subset denoted: FACS-sorted CD8+CD4-CCR7+CD45RA+ naive T cells. The rearrangement links TRBV7-8 to TRBJ1-5; D uncertain. The TCR comes from a human donor in good health. Some libraries in this study had Jurkat cell RNA spiked in. In DNA form, the CDR3 reads TGTGCCAGCAGCTTAGCCATAACAATGGACGGAGGGTATCAGCCCCAGCATTTT. It yields the protein CASSLAITMDGGYQPQHF.